The 32 T cell receptor beta chains reported below all come from one sample, sequenced in a study of T cell repertoires in cytomegalovirus infection. MiXCR, applied by TCRdb to the reads, yields one record per CDR3 protein. The data contain roughly 700,000 distinct CDR3 sequences, 30% to 35% of them singletons. No antigen has been identified for these receptors. Sequenced material: cultured PBMCs, taken from culture after CMV antigen stimulation. The receptors originated from a human donor in good health (CMV status not recorded). Some clones in this sample may be carry-over from other donors' samples.

The chain links TRBV10-3 to TRBJ1-1; 8 nucleotides match TRBD1. The germline V gene has CDR1 ENHRY and CDR2 SYGVKD. Germline trimming cut 2 bases from V and 4 bases from J; bases unmatched to any gene: 9. The length of the CDR3 is 16 residues. CDR3 sequence: CAISEAGQARGTEAFF. As DNA, the CDR3 is TGTGCCATCAGTGAGGCGGGACAGGCGAGAGGCACTGAAGCTTTCTTT.

The genes are TRBV28 and TRBJ2-7; 8 nucleotides match TRBD1. In germline, CDR1 is MDHEN, CDR2 SYDVKM. The junction had 4 bases not matched to a gene; V was cut back by 4 bases and J by 2 bases. The CDR3 extends over 14 amino acids. Here the CDR3 DNA reads TGTGCCAGCAGTTCGGGACAGGAACCCTACGAGCAGTACTTC. It codes for CASSSGQEPYEQYF.

V and J are TRBV20-1 and TRBJ2-1; 14 nucleotides line up with TRBD2. Germline V gene lookup returns CDR1 DFQATT and CDR2 SNEGSKA (reference sequence). CDR3 size: 15 residues. Trimming at V came to 5 bases and at J to 8 bases, leaving 8 bases not matched to a gene. The CDR3, as DNA: TGCAGTGCTGACCAGACTAGCGGGGGGGTGGATGAGCAGTTCTTC. Residues: CSADQTSGGVDEQFF.

The J gene is TRBJ1-2, the V gene TRBV4-2; D is perhaps TRBD1 (6 bases). Deletions cut 1 base from V and 3 bases from J, with 15 bases between. CDR3 size: 16 residues. Germline V gene data show CDR1 as LGHNA and CDR2 as YNFKEQ. This CDR3 is CASSQANTGLDYGYTF. The DNA for the CDR3 is TGTGCCAGCAGCCAAGCCAATACAGGGCTTGACTATGGCTACACCTTC.

V usage is TRBV7-9 and J usage is TRBJ2-3; no firm D call. CDR1 is SEHNR and CDR2 is FQNEAQ in the germline V gene (reference sequence). V lost 3 bases, J lost 6 bases, and 13 bases lay in between. This CDR3 spans 14 amino acids. The CDR3 here is CASSFPATVDTQYF. The CDR3, as DNA: TGTGCCAGCAGCTTTCCGGCCACGGTGGATACGCAGTATTTT.

This rearrangement joins TRBV6-2 or TRBV6-3 to TRBJ2-1, with D perhaps matching TRBD1 (6 bases). Germline V gene sequence: CDR1 MNHEY, CDR2 SVGEGT. The germline V and J ends were trimmed by 1 base and 2 bases, with 9 bases remaining between them. The CDR3 spans 15 residues. In nucleotides, the CDR3 is TGTGCCAGCAGTTACTTACAGGGACCCTACAATGAGCAGTTCTTC. This sequence encodes CASSYLQGPYNEQFF.

The genes are TRBV6-5 and TRBJ1-1; D gene uncertain. The CDR3 contains 15 residues. From germline, CDR1 is MNHEY and CDR2 SVGAGI. V lost 6 bases to trimming and J lost 1 base, with 15 bases between them. As DNA, the CDR3 is TGTGCCAGCAGCGTTTCCGGGCTAAAGAACACTGAAGCTTTCTTT. This codes for CASSVSGLKNTEAFF.

V gene TRBV30 combines with J gene TRBJ1-1; 8 bases are shared with TRBD1. With 4 bases clipped from V and 4 bases from J, the junction kept 14 bases outside the gene matches. CDR3 length: 16 residues. Germline CDR1 reads GTSNPN; CDR2 reads SVGIG (reference sequence). CDR3 sequence reads: CAWTPRTGRGGTEAFF. In DNA form, the CDR3 reads TGTGCCTGGACCCCGCGGACAGGGAGGGGGGGCACTGAAGCTTTCTTT.

The genes are TRBV19 and TRBJ1-1; 8 bases are shared with TRBD1. The V gene end was trimmed by 3 bases and the J gene end by 6 bases; junction bases not matched to a gene: 6. This CDR3 is built from 14 residues. The V gene's germline CDR1 is LNHDA and CDR2 SQIVND (reference sequence). The CDR3 DNA reads TGTGCCAGTAGTATGGGCAGGGGGCCGGCTGAAGCTTTCTTT. Protein: CASSMGRGPAEAFF.

In its sample, this clonotype was seen a few times. V gene TRBV12-3 or TRBV12-4 combines with J gene TRBJ1-2, with D maybe TRBD1 (5 bases). CDR3 length: 13 residues. Trimming took 7 bases from V and 3 from J, leaving 12 bases between them. The CDR3: CASIGGWHYGYTF. The CDR3 DNA reads TGTGCCAGCATTGGGGGGTGGCACTATGGCTACACCTTC.

This chain's CDR3 is CASSLSGEEPQHF. In DNA, the CDR3 is TGCGCCAGCAGCTTGTCCGGCGAAGAGCCCCAGCATTTT. V gene TRBV5-1 combines with J gene TRBJ1-5; D is undetermined. The CDR3 has 13 residues. Trimming pared 1 base from V and 8 bases from J, leaving 10 bases between. Germline-derived CDR1 and CDR2 are SGHRS and YFSETQ.

The J gene is TRBJ1-1, the V gene TRBV7-9; TRBD1 matches at 7 bases. The V gene's germline CDR1 is SEHNR and CDR2 FQNEAQ (reference sequence). The CDR3 consists of 13 residues. Trimming took 1 base from V and 13 from J; bases not matched to a gene: 9. This CDR3 reads CASSLVGPQGDFF. CDR3 DNA: TGTGCCAGCAGCTTAGTGGGACCCCAGGGGGATTTCTTT. Full variable domain (remainder filled in from reference TRBV7-9 and TRBJ1-1): DTGVSQNPRHKITKRGQNVTFRCDPISEHNRLYWYRQTLGQGPEFLTYFQNEAQLEKSRLLSDRFSAERPKGSFSTLEIQRTEQGDSAMYLCASSLVGPQGDFFGQGTRLTVV.

This sequence joins TRBV6-1 and TRBJ1-2, with a weak D call TRBD1 (5 bases). There are 13 residues in the CDR3. CDR1 is MNHNS and CDR2 is SASEGT in the germline V gene. Trimming took 5 bases from V and 4 from J, leaving 11 bases between them. CDR3 DNA sequence: TGTGCCAGCAGTCAGGGATCAGGCTATGGCTACACCTTC. Its protein is CASSQGSGYGYTF.

V and J are TRBV12-3 or TRBV12-4 and TRBJ2-3, with D perhaps being TRBD1 or TRBD2 (6 bases each). Trimming pared 4 bases from V and 5 bases from J, leaving 16 bases between. The CDR3 has 15 amino acids. The CDR3 sequence: CASSSLPGAEDTQYF. The DNA for the CDR3 is TGTGCCAGCAGTTCCCTGCCGGGGGCGGAAGATACGCAGTATTTT.

The chain uses TRBV12-3 or TRBV12-4 and TRBJ2-1, with 13 bases matching TRBD2. V was pared by 7 bases and J by 9 bases, with 12 bases of the junction left unmatched. The CDR3 totals 16 residues. The CDR3 sequence is CASILLAGGPVSEQFF. The CDR3 nucleotides are TGTGCCAGCATTCTACTAGCGGGAGGGCCCGTGAGTGAGCAGTTCTTC.

This clonotype appeared a few times. The chain carries TRBV28 and TRBJ2-5; tentative D call: TRBD2 (5 bases). The V and J ends lost 5 bases and 5 bases respectively, with 18 bases between them. CDR1 is MDHEN, CDR2 SYDVKM, per germline. The CDR3 consists of 15 residues. CDR3 in DNA: TGTGCCAGCAGTGTAGGAGGTAGCGTGAGGGAGACCCAGTACTTC. This translates into CASSVGGSVRETQYF. Full variable domain (rest looked up from reference TRBV28 and TRBJ2-5): DVKVTQSSRYLVKRTGEKVFLECVQDMDHENMFWYRQDPGLGLRLIYFSYDVKMKEKGDIPEGYSVSREKKERFSLILESASTNQTSMYLCASSVGGSVRETQYFGPGTRLLVL.

This clonotype has a handful of counts. This chain links TRBV12-3 or TRBV12-4 with TRBJ2-1; TRBD2 matches at 15 bases. V shed 6 bases, J shed 7 bases, and the junction held 10 bases outside the gene matches. This CDR3 has 17 amino acids. The CDR3 spells CASRRPGTSGRKNEQFF. CDR3 nucleotides: TGTGCCAGCAGGCGACCCGGGACTAGCGGGAGGAAGAATGAGCAGTTCTTC.

Ten or more counts support this clonotype. The chain employs TRBV7-8 and TRBJ1-1; 9 positions agree with TRBD1. The junction had 6 bases not matched to a gene; V was cut back by 7 bases and J by 0 bases. This CDR3 has 15 residues. Germline CDR1 is SGHVS and CDR2 is FQNEAQ. The CDR3 loop reads CASTPRDRVNTEAFF. The CDR3 region has the DNA TGTGCCAGCACCCCACGGGACAGGGTGAACACTGAAGCTTTCTTT. The whole variable domain, filled in from reference TRBV7-8 and TRBJ1-1, reads GAGVSQSPRYKVAKRGQDVALRCDPISGHVSLFWYQQALGQGPEFLTYFQNEAQLDKSGLPSDRFFAERPEGSVSTLKIQRTQQEDSAVYLCASTPRDRVNTEAFFGQGTRLTVV.

This clonotype was detected many times. This sequence joins TRBV7-2 and TRBJ2-5; tentatively, D is TRBD2 (6 bases). The CDR3 covers 15 residues. Germline lookup yields CDR1 SGHTA and CDR2 FQGNSA. V was shortened by 2 bases and J by 5 bases, with 15 bases between the two germline ends. DNA for the CDR3: TGTGCCAGCAGCTTACTGGCGGGGCGCGGGGAGACCCAGTACTTC. Translated, it gives CASSLLAGRGETQYF.

The chain recombines TRBV12-3 or TRBV12-4 with TRBJ1-6, with D hard to call. V was shortened by 5 bases and J by 9 bases, with 11 bases between the two germline ends. The length of the CDR3 is 13 residues. The DNA for the CDR3 is TGTGCCAGCAGTGCTGGACTTTTTTCACCCCTCCACTTT. This sequence encodes CASSAGLFSPLHF.

This sequence joins TRBV11-3 and TRBJ2-7, with D possibly TRBD2 on 5 matching bases. The CDR3 has 15 residues. The germline V gene encodes CDR1 SGHNT and CDR2 YENEEA. V lost 1 base and J 2 bases, leaving 12 bases between the germline ends. The CDR3 DNA follows: TGTGCCAGCAGCTTAGCGAGGGCTTCCGCCTACGAGCAGTACTTC. Protein: CASSLARASAYEQYF.

This chain connects TRBV6-5 to TRBJ2-7; 10 nucleotides agree with TRBD1. Germline CDR1 MNHEY, CDR2 SVGAGI. The CDR3 is 15 amino acids. With V trimmed by 8 bases and J by 6 bases, 13 bases remained unmatched. The CDR3, as DNA: TGTGCCAGCGGACAAACCGGGACAGGGGTAGGCGAGCAGTACTTC. This encodes CASGQTGTGVGEQYF.

J is TRBJ2-7 and V is TRBV10-3; TRBD1 agrees at 7 bases. The germline V gene encodes CDR1 ENHRY and CDR2 SYGVKD. V shed 10 bases, J shed 3 bases, and the junction held 9 bases outside the gene matches. CDR3 size: 13 residues. The CDR3, as DNA: TGTGCCACATTACCCGGGACAGACTACGAGCAGTACTTC. Its translation is CATLPGTDYEQYF.

The V call is TRBV18, the J call TRBJ2-7; D uncertain. V lost 1 base, J lost 5 bases, and 12 bases lay in between. CDR1 KGHSH and CDR2 LQKENI come from the germline V gene. The CDR3 runs to 14 residues. The CDR3 DNA reads as TGTGCCAGCTCACCACTCTCGGGCGACGACGAGCAGTACTTC. The encoded protein is CASSPLSGDDEQYF.

This chain connects TRBV28 to TRBJ1-1; perhaps TRBD1 as D (5 bases). Trimming cost V 7 bases and J 0 bases, with 12 bases left between them. This CDR3 has 14 residues. Germline assignment: CDR1 MDHEN and CDR2 SYDVKM. CDR3 amino acids: CASIRGGLNTEAFF. The CDR3 DNA follows: TGTGCCAGCATCCGGGGGGGATTGAACACTGAAGCTTTCTTT.

This sequence joins TRBV6-2 or TRBV6-3 and TRBJ1-1; TRBD1 is a possible D gene (6 bases). V lost 2 bases and J 0 bases, leaving 10 bases between the germline ends. Germline CDR1 and CDR2: MNHEY and SVGEGT. The CDR3 runs 15 residues. The CDR3 region is CASSYPQGLNTEAFF. The CDR3 nucleotides are TGTGCCAGCAGTTACCCACAGGGACTGAACACTGAAGCTTTCTTT.

The count of this clonotype is one. This chain joins TRBV20-1 and TRBJ2-1; D ambiguous. Germline V lookup: CDR1 DFQATT, CDR2 SNEGSKA (reference sequence). V was cut by 0 bases and J by 8 bases, with 8 bases left in between. This CDR3 comprises 12 residues. This chain's CDR3 is CSARDVADEQFF. The CDR3 DNA sequence: TGCAGTGCTAGAGATGTGGCCGATGAGCAGTTCTTC.

The gene calls are TRBV12-3 or TRBV12-4 and TRBJ1-5; perhaps TRBD1 as D (5 bases). CDR3 length equals 15 residues. V was clipped by 0 bases and J by 7 bases, with 13 bases between them. The CDR3 DNA reads as TGTGCCAGCAGTTTAGCTGGGGCCGCTGCCCAGCCCCAGCATTTT. Amino acid sequence: CASSLAGAAAQPQHF.

V is TRBV11-3 and J is TRBJ2-3, with D hard to call. Per germline, CDR1 SGHNT and CDR2 YENEEA. This CDR3 is built from 13 residues. The V and J ends lost 5 bases and 7 bases respectively, with 13 bases between them. CDR3 loop: CASSGKDSNTQYF. In DNA, the CDR3 is TGTGCCAGCAGCGGGAAGGATTCGAATACGCAGTATTTT. The complete variable domain, with remaining parts taken from reference TRBV11-3 and TRBJ2-3, reads EAGVVQSPRYKIIEKKQPVAFWCNPISGHNTLYWYLQNLGQGPELLIRYENEEAVDDSQLPKDRFSAERLKGVDSTLKIQPAELGDSAVYLCASSGKDSNTQYFGPGTRLTVL.

For the CDR3, the DNA is TGTGCCAGCACCCCGAGGCTCGGCTACAATGAGCAGTTCTTC. Its protein is CASTPRLGYNEQFF. The chain carries TRBV2 and TRBJ2-1; D gene uncertain. From germline, CDR1 is SNHLY and CDR2 FYNNEI. Trimming cost V 7 bases and J 3 bases, with 13 bases left between them. This CDR3 is 14 amino acids long.

This sequence joins TRBV12-3 or TRBV12-4 and TRBJ1-2; TRBD1 aligns across 7 bases. Trimming took 6 bases from V and 6 from J; bases not matched to a gene: 4. CDR3 size: 12 residues. In DNA form, the CDR3 reads TGTGCCAGCAGCCCAGGGGGAAATGGCTACACCTTC. It is translated as CASSPGGNGYTF.

This clonotype was recorded a few times. The genes are TRBV6-2 or TRBV6-3 and TRBJ2-7, with a weak D call TRBD2 (5 bases). The CDR3 loop spans 15 amino acids. The V end lost 0 bases, the J end lost 0 bases, and 9 bases lay between the germline ends. Germline loops: CDR1 MNHEY, CDR2 SVGEGT. The CDR3 DNA reads TGTGCCAGCAGTTACTCTCTAGCCCCCTCCTACGAGCAGTACTTC. Translation gives CASSYSLAPSYEQYF.